What follows are 25 T cell receptor beta chains derived from one specimen sequenced in a study of blood T cell repertoires in COVID-19. This table comes from immunoSEQ multiplex PCR, and its TCRdb copy is limited to in-frame clones, with some not included. This sample has approximately 70,000 clones, with around nine tenths found just once. The sample consisted of peripheral blood. The origin of the receptors is a woman in her fifties or sixties with COVID-19, enrolled during active disease.

This clone was counted a single time. This chain links TRBV7-2 with TRBJ2-7; 8 positions match TRBD2. V lost 2 bases and J lost 4; bases outside the gene matches: 7. Germline CDR1 SGHTA, CDR2 FQGNSA. This CDR3 spans 15 amino acids. CDR3 DNA: TGTGCCAGCAGCTTAATAACGTCGGGGGGGTACGAGCAGTACTTC. Encoded protein: CASSLITSGGYEQYF.

The chain uses TRBV2 and TRBJ1-5; D call uncertain. From germline, CDR1 is SNHLY and CDR2 FYNNEI. V lost 5 bases and J 2 bases, leaving 16 bases between the germline ends. The CDR3 runs to 16 residues. For the CDR3, the DNA is TGTGCCAGCAGTCTCAGGCCATCCGTGGGCAATCAGCCCCAGCATTTT. It translates to CASSLRPSVGNQPQHF.

The chain uses TRBV4-1 and TRBJ2-7, with 13 nucleotides matching TRBD2. V gave up 4 bases and J gave up 1 base; unmatched junction bases: 1. The germline CDR1 and CDR2 sequences are MGHRA and YSYEKL. The CDR3 extends over 15 amino acids. The chain's CDR3 is CASSRGLAGSYEQYF. CDR3 DNA sequence: TGCGCCAGCAGCCGGGGACTAGCGGGATCCTACGAGCAGTACTTC.

V and J are TRBV2 and TRBJ2-1, with D maybe TRBD1 (6 bases). With 6 bases removed from V and 0 bases from J, the gap between germline ends came to 18 bases. This CDR3 is 17 amino acids long. Germline CDR1 reads SNHLY; CDR2 reads FYNNEI. The CDR3 nucleotides are TGTGCCAGCAGCCCTGCAAGGGGGAGCCTCTCCTACAATGAGCAGTTCTTC. It encodes CASSPARGSLSYNEQFF.

In its sample, this clone was seen a few times. This chain uses TRBV5-1 with TRBJ2-7, with 7 bases fitting TRBD2. V shed 3 bases, J shed 4 bases, and the junction held 7 bases outside the gene matches. The CDR3 has 14 amino acids. CDR1 and CDR2 (germline): SGHRS, YFSETQ. The CDR3 DNA is TGCGCCAGCAGCTATCAACTGGGGGGGTACGAGCAGTACTTC. This translates into CASSYQLGGYEQYF.

This clone was counted only a few times. The rearrangement joins TRBV28 to TRBJ2-7; 9 bases map to TRBD1. The V gene end was trimmed by 5 bases and the J gene end by 1 base; junction bases not matched to a gene: 9. The V gene's germline CDR1 is MDHEN and CDR2 SYDVKM. The CDR3 has 16 residues. CDR3 loop: CASSESSGTGSYEQYF. Here the CDR3 DNA reads TGTGCCAGCAGTGAAAGTTCCGGGACAGGGTCCTACGAGCAGTACTTC.

V gene TRBV6-5 combines with J gene TRBJ1-2; D not resolved. CDR1 is MNHEY, CDR2 SVGAGI, per germline. The V end lost 0 bases, the J end lost 8 bases, and 19 bases lay between the germline ends. The CDR3 length is 16 residues. CDR3 in amino acids: CASSYSMGLNKGGYTF. The CDR3 DNA reads TGTGCCAGCAGTTACTCGATGGGCCTCAACAAAGGAGGCTACACCTTC.

This chain connects TRBV18 to TRBJ2-1; tentative D call: TRBD1 (6 bases). Germline V gene lookup returns CDR1 KGHSH and CDR2 LQKENI. V lost 2 bases to trimming and J lost 4 bases, with 9 bases between them. The CDR3 runs 14 residues. CDR3 bases: TGTGCCAGCTCACCAATCGACAGGTACAATGAGCAGTTCTTC. This gives the protein CASSPIDRYNEQFF.

The chain couples TRBV7-2 to TRBJ1-2; perhaps TRBD1 as D (5 bases). The CDR3 runs to 14 residues. CDR1 SGHTA and CDR2 FQGNSA come from the germline V gene. The V gene lost 0 bases and the J gene lost 3 bases, with 8 bases spanning the gap. The CDR3 sequence: CASSLAGQHYGYTF. CDR3 coding DNA: TGTGCCAGCAGCTTAGCGGGGCAGCACTATGGCTACACCTTC.

The chain couples TRBV6-4 to TRBJ2-1; the match to TRBD2 covers 7 bases. Germline CDR1 and CDR2: MRHNA and SNTAGT. This CDR3 is built from 13 residues. Trimming at V came to 4 bases and at J to 6 bases, leaving 3 bases not matched to a gene. The CDR3 coding sequence is TGTGCCAGCAGTGGACTAGCTGGCAATGAGCAGTTCTTC. This gives the protein CASSGLAGNEQFF.

The chain's CDR3 is CASSLEFSGNTIYF. The CDR3 region has the DNA TGTGCCAGTAGTTTGGAGTTCTCTGGAAACACCATATATTTT. The genes are TRBV19 and TRBJ1-3; no clear D. The V end lost 5 bases, the J end lost 0 bases, and 8 bases lay between the germline ends. Per germline, CDR1 LNHDA and CDR2 SQIVND (reference sequence). The CDR3 extends over 14 amino acids.

This rearrangement joins TRBV5-4 to TRBJ2-1, with TRBD1 identical over 8 bases. Trimming cost V 1 base and J 4 bases; bases outside gene matches: 1. Germline V gene data show CDR1 as SGHNT and CDR2 as YYREEE (reference sequence). The length of the CDR3 is 14 residues. The CDR3 region is CASSLRTGYNEQFF. Written as DNA, the CDR3 is TGTGCCAGCAGCTTGAGGACAGGGTACAATGAGCAGTTCTTC.

The chain recombines TRBV7-8 with TRBJ2-2; 7 bases map to TRBD2. Germline-derived CDR1 and CDR2 are SGHVS and FQNEAQ. The trim removed 2 bases at V and 8 bases at J, leaving 14 bases unmatched. This CDR3 comprises 17 residues. This chain's CDR3 is CASSLYPLSGILGELFF. CDR3 nucleotides: TGTGCCAGCAGCTTATACCCCTTGAGCGGGATATTGGGGGAGCTGTTTTTT.

This clone appeared once. This sequence joins TRBV14 and TRBJ1-1, with 8 bases lining up with TRBD1. The CDR3 has 15 residues. The germline gives CDR1 SGHDN, CDR2 FVKESK. V shed 2 bases, J shed 5 bases, and the junction held 7 bases outside the gene matches. The CDR3: CASSQRTGRETEAFF. The CDR3 DNA reads as TGTGCCAGCAGCCAAAGGACAGGGAGGGAAACTGAAGCTTTCTTT.

The CDR3 sequence: CASGEWTGELFF. The CDR3 coding sequence is TGTGCCAGCGGAGAGTGGACCGGGGAGCTGTTTTTT. The chain has TRBV6-5 and TRBJ2-2; D remains ambiguous. The CDR3 is 12 amino acids. Germline CDR1 is MNHEY and CDR2 is SVGAGI. V shed 8 bases and J shed 5 bases, with 9 bases lying between them.

The chain links TRBV28 to TRBJ2-1; D is possibly TRBD1 (7 bases). The CDR3 is made up of 13 amino acids. V lost 5 bases, J lost 15 bases, and 20 bases lay in between. From germline, CDR1 is MDHEN and CDR2 SYDVKM. DNA for the CDR3: TGTGCCAGCAGTCCCCAGGGGGGAGCGTCCCGGTTCTTC. Translation gives CASSPQGGASRFF.

V usage is TRBV6-5 and J usage is TRBJ2-3; a weak D match, TRBD1 (6 bases). V shed 6 bases and J shed 1 base, with 14 bases lying between them. Germline V CDR1 and CDR2: MNHEY, SVGAGI. This CDR3 contains 15 residues. The CDR3 DNA follows: TGTGCCAGCAGCCTAGGGGGTTGGGGCACAGATACGCAGTATTTT. Translated: CASSLGGWGTDTQYF.

The chain couples TRBV30 to TRBJ1-2; D is ambiguous. V was trimmed by 3 bases and J by 4 bases, leaving 6 bases between them. Germline loops: CDR1 GTSNPN, CDR2 SVGIG (reference sequence). The CDR3 has 11 residues. Written as DNA, the CDR3 is TGTGCCTGGAGCTACGGCTATGGCTACACCTTC. It codes for CAWSYGYGYTF.

The chain's CDR3 is CARSSGSSNEKLFF. Written as DNA, the CDR3 is TGTGCCCGATCTTCAGGTTCTTCTAATGAAAAACTGTTTTTT. The chain employs TRBV30 and TRBJ1-4; D remains ambiguous. The CDR3 is 14 amino acids. V was pared by 8 bases and J by 3 bases, with 16 bases between. Germline CDR1 is GTSNPN and CDR2 is SVGIG (reference sequence).

The V call is TRBV4-1, the J call TRBJ2-6, with D uncertain. The germline CDR1 and CDR2 sequences are MGHRA and YSYEKL. The CDR3 is 16 residues long. V lost 0 bases, J lost 2 bases, and 8 bases lay in between. CDR3 loop: CASSQEMSAGANVLTF. CDR3 bases: TGCGCCAGCAGCCAAGAGATGAGCGCTGGGGCCAACGTCCTGACTTTC.

The genes are TRBV28 and TRBJ1-1; 7 bases line up with TRBD1. Looked up from germline, CDR1 is MDHEN and CDR2 is SYDVKM. V lost 4 bases, J lost 6 bases, and 8 bases stayed unmatched. The CDR3 runs to 14 residues. CDR3 region: CASSSRTGQPEAFF. The CDR3 region has the DNA TGTGCCAGCAGTTCAAGGACAGGTCAACCTGAAGCTTTCTTT.

The gene calls are TRBV2 and TRBJ1-4, with D possibly being TRBD1 (5 bases). The ends were cut back, 7 bases at V and 2 bases at J, with 14 bases in the middle. Per germline, CDR1 SNHLY and CDR2 FYNNEI. There are 15 residues in the CDR3. The CDR3, as DNA: TGTGCCAGCAAAGTCCTCGCAGGGACTAATGAAAAACTGTTTTTT. This codes for CASKVLAGTNEKLFF.

In its sample, this clone was seen once. The chain carries TRBV28 and TRBJ2-5, with a weak D call TRBD1 (5 bases). The CDR3 is made up of 13 amino acids. Trimming removed 6 bases at V and 2 bases at J, with 10 bases between. Germline V gene lookup returns CDR1 MDHEN and CDR2 SYDVKM. CDR3 bases: TGTGCCAGCAGATCGGACAAACAAGAGACCCAGTACTTC. Protein: CASRSDKQETQYF.

The chain employs TRBV28 and TRBJ1-5, with 9 bases that match TRBD1. CDR3 size: 16 residues. Germline CDR1 is MDHEN and CDR2 is SYDVKM. The V gene end was trimmed by 6 bases and the J gene end by 6 bases; junction bases not matched to a gene: 12. For the CDR3, the DNA is TGTGCCAGCAGACCGGACAGGGGTAGTGGTGGTCAGCCCCAGCATTTT. It encodes CASRPDRGSGGQPQHF.

The V call is TRBV3-1 (or the pseudogene TRBV3-2), the J call TRBJ1-5, with a tentative D call TRBD1 (5 bases). Per the germline V gene, CDR1 is LGHDT and CDR2 is YNNKEL (reference sequence). V was shortened by 2 bases and J by 5 bases, with 7 bases between the two germline ends. CDR3 length equals 13 residues. For the CDR3, the DNA is TGTGCCAGCAGCCAAAAAGGGGATCAGCCCCAGCATTTT. Translation: CASSQKGDQPQHF.